The 13 T cell receptor beta chains reported below all come from one sample, sequenced in a study of beta chain features in type 1 diabetes. The study reverse transcribed the entire isolated RNA, so it sequenced expressed TCRB transcripts. Data came from immunoSEQ multiplex PCR; TCRdb stores just in-frame clones and leaves some out. The data contain over 150,000 clones, approximately 8% of them singletons. These receptors' antigens are unknown. Overall study results and limits: TCRB CDR3 length was moderately but significantly reduced in all four CD4+ subsets of Type 1 diabetes patients.

The sequenced material came from central memory CD4+ T cells from blood. The receptors derive from a woman aged 40 to 50 with type 1 diabetes.

This clone was found many times. The chain joins TRBV28 to TRBJ2-5, with 7 bases lining up with TRBD2. This CDR3 is 15 amino acids long. Trimming at V came to 7 bases and at J to 5 bases, leaving 13 bases not matched to a gene. Germline assignment: CDR1 MDHEN and CDR2 SYDVKM. The DNA for the CDR3 is TGTGCCAGCACAAGGACTAGTTTGGCTGGGGAGACCCAGTACTTC. Protein product: CASTRTSLAGETQYF.

The CDR3 DNA reads as TGCAGCGTTGTCGGCGGCGGACTCACAGATACGCAGTATTTT. The encoded protein is CSVVGGGLTDTQYF. This chain links TRBV29-1 with TRBJ2-3; D is possibly TRBD2 (5 bases). CDR1 is SQVTM and CDR2 is ANQGSEA in the germline V gene. This CDR3 has 14 residues. The V end lost 4 bases, the J end lost 2 bases, and 13 bases lay between the germline ends.

The rearrangement links TRBV5-6 to TRBJ2-7; the D gene is possibly TRBD2 (5 bases). The V gene's germline CDR1 is SGHDT and CDR2 YYEEEE. The CDR3 is made up of 16 amino acids. With 1 base removed from V and 6 bases from J, the gap between germline ends came to 20 bases. CDR3 DNA: TGTGCCAGCAGCTTGCGTCCAGAGGGCCATCTAGTCGAGCAGTACTTC. Its protein is CASSLRPEGHLVEQYF.

This clone was seen a handful of times. The V gene is TRBV5-6, the J gene TRBJ2-7, with D maybe TRBD2 (6 bases). V lost 0 bases and J lost 5, with 18 bases in between. The germline V gene has CDR1 SGHDT and CDR2 YYEEEE. The CDR3 extends over 16 amino acids. The CDR3 nucleotides are TGTGCCAGCAGCTTGGGTATTAGCGGTAACCGACACGAGCAGTACTTC. This gives the protein CASSLGISGNRHEQYF.

This clone came up a few times. The gene calls are TRBV10-3 and TRBJ1-3; 7 bases align to TRBD1. Trimming at V came to 6 bases and at J to 7 bases, leaving 6 bases not matched to a gene. The CDR3 covers 13 residues. CDR1 and CDR2 (germline): ENHRY, SYGVKD. The CDR3 protein is CAIRETGENTIYF. CDR3 DNA sequence: TGTGCCATCAGGGAAACAGGGGAGAACACCATATATTTT.

This clone was seen a handful of times. The chain joins TRBV27 to TRBJ2-1; 8 nucleotides agree with TRBD2. This CDR3 is built from 16 residues. The germline gives CDR1 MNHEY, CDR2 SMNVEV (reference sequence). The junction had 9 bases not matched to a gene; V was cut back by 6 bases and J by 2 bases. CDR3 in amino acids: CASSGGLLAAYNEQFF. For the CDR3, the DNA is TGTGCCAGCAGCGGGGGCCTACTAGCGGCCTACAATGAGCAGTTCTTC.

This clone has more than one count but fewer than ten. CDR3 in DNA: TGTGCCAGCAGTTACAGGGGAACTGAAAAACTGTTTTTT. Translated, it gives CASSYRGTEKLFF. The genes are TRBV6-5 and TRBJ1-4; a weak D match, TRBD1 (5 bases). The germline V gene has CDR1 MNHEY and CDR2 SVGAGI. The CDR3 length is 13 residues. The V end was cut by 2 bases, the J end by 7 bases, with 8 bases between.

The table lists this clone with a few counts. V is TRBV11-2 and J is TRBJ2-2; D remains unclear. Germline V gene lookup returns CDR1 SGHAT and CDR2 FQNNGV. The CDR3 spans 14 residues. V dropped 2 bases and J dropped 1 base, with 5 bases sitting between them. CDR3 residues: CASSLIWNTGELFF. CDR3 DNA: TGTGCCAGCAGCTTAATCTGGAACACCGGGGAGCTGTTTTTT.

The CDR3 DNA sequence: TGTGCCAGTAGTAGGACCCCGGACAGGCATAGCAATCAGCCCCAGCATTTT. Residues: CASSRTPDRHSNQPQHF. The rearrangement joins TRBV19 to TRBJ1-5; 7 bases agree with TRBD1. Germline CDR1 reads LNHDA; CDR2 reads SQIVND (reference sequence). The CDR3 is made up of 17 amino acids. The V and J ends lost 4 bases and 0 bases, in that order; junction bases with no gene match: 9. Combining the CDR3 with reference TRBV19 and TRBJ1-5 gives the whole variable domain DGGITQSPKYLFRKEGQNVTLSCEQNLNHDAMYWYRQDPGQGLRLIYYSQIVNDFQKGDIAEGYSVSREKKESFPLTVTSAQKNPTAFYLCASSRTPDRHSNQPQHFGDGTRLSIL.

This sequence joins TRBV25-1 and TRBJ2-1; 9 bases match TRBD2. J gave up 7 bases and V 2 bases, and 9 bases lay outside the gene matches. Germline CDR1 MGHDK, CDR2 SYGVNS. The CDR3 has 16 residues. CDR3 sequence (DNA): TGTGCCAGCAGTGAACAAACAAGCGGGAGGACGAATGAGCAGTTCTTC. It translates to CASSEQTSGRTNEQFF.

This clone was recorded a few times. The chain carries TRBV5-1 and TRBJ1-4; possibly TRBD1 for D (5 bases). Per the germline V gene, CDR1 is SGHRS and CDR2 is YFSETQ. The CDR3 covers 13 residues. V lost 7 bases and J 6 bases, leaving 13 bases between the germline ends. The CDR3 bases are TGCGCCAGCCGACGCGGGGCCGATGAAAAACTGTTTTTT. It specifies CASRRGADEKLFF.

This clone was seen only a few times. This rearrangement joins TRBV19 to TRBJ1-1, with D perhaps matching TRBD1 (6 bases). Germline-derived CDR1 and CDR2 are LNHDA and SQIVND (reference sequence). The V end lost 4 bases, the J end lost 8 bases, and 8 bases lay between the germline ends. The CDR3 is 11 residues long. CDR3 in amino acids: CASSNRVEAFF. The CDR3 DNA follows: TGTGCCAGTAGTAACAGGGTGGAAGCTTTCTTT.

The genes are TRBV4-3 and TRBJ1-6; TRBD1 matches at 7 bases. J lost 10 bases, V lost 4 bases, and 7 bases had no gene match. Germline CDR1 LGHNA, CDR2 YSLEER. This CDR3 contains 14 residues. The CDR3 loop is CASSLGQFGSPLHF. The CDR3, as DNA: TGCGCCAGCAGCCTGGGACAGTTTGGATCACCCCTCCACTTT.